This T cell receptor beta chain was recorded in a study of cytomegalovirus exposure and HLA in healthy donors. In the PCR, 60 Vbeta and 13 Jbeta primers were used. The method was immunoSEQ multiplex PCR; TCRdb's version includes in-frame clones alone and lacks a portion of them. This sample has 150,000 or so clones, with 80% to 90% found just once. The CDR3 spans 18 residues. V gave up 6 bases and J gave up 4 bases, with 27 bases separating them. Germline loops: CDR1 SGHNT, CDR2 YENEEA. Sequencing was carried out using PBMCs. This receptor was taken from a woman in her late teens or twenties in good health and CMV-seronegative. The chain uses TRBV11-3 and TRBJ2-5, with TRBD1 as a possible D gene (6 bases). This CDR3 is CASRGVGQKTLTAETQYF. As DNA, the CDR3 is TGTGCCAGCAGAGGGGTTGGACAGAAGACTCTCACGGCAGAGACCCAGTACTTC. The complete variable domain, with remaining parts taken from reference TRBV11-3 and TRBJ2-5, reads EAGVVQSPRYKIIEKKQPVAFWCNPISGHNTLYWYLQNLGQGPELLIRYENEEAVDDSQLPKDRFSAERLKGVDSTLKIQPAELGDSAVYLCASRGVGQKTLTAETQYFGPGTRLLVL.